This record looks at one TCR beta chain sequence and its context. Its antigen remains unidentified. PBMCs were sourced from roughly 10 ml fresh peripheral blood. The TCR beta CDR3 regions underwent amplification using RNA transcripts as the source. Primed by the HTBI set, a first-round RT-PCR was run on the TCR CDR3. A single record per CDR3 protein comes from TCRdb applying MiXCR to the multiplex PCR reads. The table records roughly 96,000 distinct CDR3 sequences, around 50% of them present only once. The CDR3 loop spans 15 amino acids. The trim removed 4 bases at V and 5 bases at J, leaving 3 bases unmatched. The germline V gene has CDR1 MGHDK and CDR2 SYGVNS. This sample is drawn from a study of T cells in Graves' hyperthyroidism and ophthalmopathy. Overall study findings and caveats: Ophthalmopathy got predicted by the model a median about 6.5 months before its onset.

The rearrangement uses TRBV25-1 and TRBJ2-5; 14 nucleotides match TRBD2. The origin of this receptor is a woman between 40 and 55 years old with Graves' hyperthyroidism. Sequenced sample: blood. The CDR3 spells CASSARLAGGETQYF. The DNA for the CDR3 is TGTGCCAGCAGTGCTAGACTAGCGGGAGGGGAGACCCAGTACTTC.